These 27 T cell receptor beta chains came from one sample sequenced in a study of blood T cell repertoires in COVID-19. Clones were sequenced by immunoSEQ multiplex PCR, and TCRdb holds only the in-frame ones, with some missing. The repertoire holds around 130,000 clones, with approximately 89% as singletons. Sequenced material: peripheral blood. All receptors come from a man aged 55 to 70 with active or convalescent COVID-19.

J is TRBJ1-2 and V is TRBV27, with 10 positions matching TRBD1. The trim removed 5 bases at V and 3 bases at J, leaving 15 bases unmatched. The CDR3 spans 18 residues. Germline loops: CDR1 MNHEY, CDR2 SMNVEV (reference sequence). CDR3 amino acids: CASSPRDRGLDWDYGYTF. Here the CDR3 DNA reads TGTGCCAGCAGTCCCAGGGACAGGGGACTCGATTGGGACTATGGCTACACCTTC.

The chain carries TRBV6-2 or TRBV6-3 and TRBJ2-5, with D uncertain. Germline lookup yields CDR1 MNHEY and CDR2 SVGEGT. V was shortened by 0 bases and J by 8 bases, with 7 bases between the two germline ends. This CDR3 region has 12 residues. The CDR3 bases are TGTGCCAGCAGTTACTCGGAGTACACCCAGTACTTC. Translated: CASSYSEYTQYF.

This clone was counted once. The CDR3 nucleotides are TGTGCCAGCAGCTTCTTCTCCTACACTGAAGCTTTCTTT. Translation: CASSFFSYTEAFF. The J gene is TRBJ1-1, the V gene TRBV7-9; no reliable D call. V dropped 3 bases and J dropped 3 bases, with 8 bases sitting between them. There are 13 residues in the CDR3. CDR1 is SEHNR, CDR2 FQNEAQ, per germline (reference sequence).

The gene calls are TRBV19 and TRBJ1-5, with a weak D call TRBD1 (5 bases). Germline V CDR1 and CDR2: LNHDA, SQIVND (reference sequence). The CDR3 consists of 14 residues. Trimming left V 5 bases short and J 1 base short, with 9 bases between. CDR3 bases: TGTGCCAGTAGTCAGGGAGGGAGCAATCAGCCCCAGCATTTT. It encodes CASSQGGSNQPQHF.

V is TRBV7-2 and J is TRBJ1-1; D remains ambiguous. This CDR3 is built from 15 residues. V lost 5 bases to trimming and J lost 4 bases, with 17 bases between them. Germline CDR1 is SGHTA and CDR2 is FQGNSA. CDR3 sequence: CASSLRGPEGTEAFF. In DNA form, the CDR3 reads TGTGCCAGCAGCCTAAGAGGCCCCGAGGGCACTGAAGCTTTCTTT.

V is TRBV5-5 and J is TRBJ2-3; 8 nucleotides align to TRBD2. Losses at the gene ends were 4 bases for V and 0 bases for J; bases not matched to a gene: 7. The germline V gene has CDR1 SGHKS and CDR2 YYEKEE (reference sequence). This CDR3 has 16 residues. CDR3 sequence (DNA): TGTGCCAGCAGCCCGACTAGCGCCTCTAGCACAGATACGCAGTATTTT. It codes for CASSPTSASSTDTQYF.

The chain combines TRBV24-1 with TRBJ2-2; 9 bases are shared with TRBD1. The J segment lost 6 bases and the V segment lost 7 bases, leaving 8 bases of the junction unmatched. This CDR3 has 15 residues. Germline V CDR1 and CDR2: KGHDR, SFDVKD. DNA for the CDR3: TGTGCCACCAGCGCGGACAGGGGAAATCCCGGGGAGCTGTTTTTT. It encodes CATSADRGNPGELFF.

The gene calls are TRBV30 and TRBJ1-5; TRBD1 might be the D (6 bases). The CDR3 covers 13 residues. Germline loops: CDR1 GTSNPN, CDR2 SVGIG (reference sequence). V lost 3 bases and J 7 bases, leaving 13 bases between the germline ends. The DNA of the CDR3 is TGTGCCTGGAGCCCGGGGGGCTCGCAGCCCCAGCATTTT. This gives the protein CAWSPGGSQPQHF.

CDR3 region: CASRFSGSYEQYF. DNA for the CDR3: TGTGCCAGTAGATTTAGCGGGAGCTACGAGCAGTACTTC. The rearrangement joins TRBV19 to TRBJ2-7; 9 bases are a match to TRBD2. The germline CDR1 and CDR2 sequences are LNHDA and SQIVND (reference sequence). The V segment lost 6 bases and the J segment 3 bases; nucleotides outside the gene matches: 3. This CDR3 spans 13 amino acids.

This chain uses TRBV5-8 with TRBJ1-5, with D perhaps matching TRBD1 (5 bases). The CDR3 loop spans 16 amino acids. The V gene's germline CDR1 is SGHTS and CDR2 YDEGEE. Trimming pared 2 bases from V and 7 bases from J, leaving 19 bases between. Here the CDR3 reads CASSFYIGTDTQPQHF. CDR3 DNA: TGTGCCAGCAGCTTTTATATAGGGACTGATACACAGCCCCAGCATTTT.

This chain links TRBV10-3 with TRBJ2-3, with 14 nucleotides matching TRBD2. Unmatched junction bases numbered 15, after V lost 6 bases and J lost 13 bases. This CDR3 comprises 16 residues. Looked up from germline, CDR1 is ENHRY and CDR2 is SYGVKD. The CDR3 region is CAIRATGLAGALRKYF. CDR3 nucleotides: TGTGCCATCAGGGCGACGGGACTAGCGGGAGCGCTACGCAAGTATTTT.

V is TRBV4-1 and J is TRBJ2-7, with 10 positions matching TRBD1. The germline V gene encodes CDR1 MGHRA and CDR2 YSYEKL. This CDR3 has 15 residues. V was clipped by 5 bases and J by 5 bases; unmatched bases: 9. CDR3 residues: CASSSQTGTGDEQYF. The CDR3 region has the DNA TGCGCCAGCAGCTCTCAAACCGGGACAGGGGACGAGCAGTACTTC.

This chain links TRBV7-9 with TRBJ1-4; D is undetermined. The CDR3 has 15 amino acids. Germline loops: CDR1 SEHNR, CDR2 FQNEAQ (reference sequence). V lost 5 bases to trimming and J lost 0 bases, with 10 bases between them. The CDR3 coding sequence is TGTGCCAGCAGCCGGGGTGACGCAACTAATGAAAAACTGTTTTTT. Encoded protein: CASSRGDATNEKLFF.

This chain connects TRBV7-6 to TRBJ2-2; D is perhaps TRBD2 (6 bases). Trimming cost V 5 bases and J 1 base, with 11 bases left between them. The CDR3 covers 15 residues. Per germline, CDR1 SGHVS and CDR2 FNYEAQ. CDR3 loop: CASSPGTLNTGELFF. The CDR3, as DNA: TGTGCCAGCAGCCCCGGGACTCTGAACACCGGGGAGCTGTTTTTT.

J is TRBJ2-1 and V is TRBV12-3 or TRBV12-4; D not resolved. The germline V and J ends were trimmed by 3 bases and 7 bases, with 10 bases remaining between them. This CDR3 spans 13 amino acids. Written as DNA, the CDR3 is TGTGCCAGCAGTTTTTACCGTCTAAATGAGCAGTTCTTC. This codes for CASSFYRLNEQFF.

Regarding this clone: It may be a read error: a sequence one base away is much more abundant. This sequence joins TRBV7-2 and TRBJ2-3, with 11 bases that match TRBD2. The CDR3 totals 15 residues. The germline V gene has CDR1 SGHTA and CDR2 FQGNSA. V lost 5 bases and J lost 1; bases outside the gene matches: 2. For the CDR3, the DNA is TGTGCCAGCAGCGCGGGACTAGCGGGCACAGATACGCAGTATTTT. As protein: CASSAGLAGTDTQYF.

The chain carries TRBV6-5 and TRBJ2-5; 8 nucleotides match TRBD2. Germline V lookup: CDR1 MNHEY, CDR2 SVGAGI. The CDR3 totals 15 residues. Unmatched junction bases numbered 11, after V lost 6 bases and J lost 5 bases. In nucleotides, the CDR3 is TGTGCCAGCAGCGAGCGGGAGTACTTTACTGAGACCCAGTACTTC. Residues: CASSEREYFTETQYF.

The V call is TRBV30, the J call TRBJ1-1; no definite D call. Germline loops: CDR1 GTSNPN, CDR2 SVGIG (reference sequence). CDR3 length equals 14 residues. V gave up 2 bases and J gave up 0 bases, with 10 bases separating them. The CDR3 is CAWSRAPMNTEAFF. CDR3 nucleotide sequence: TGTGCCTGGAGTCGCGCCCCCATGAACACTGAAGCTTTCTTT. Filled out from reference TRBV30 and TRBJ1-1, the complete variable domain reads SQTIHQWPATLVQPVGSPLSLECTVEGTSNPNLYWYRQAAGRGLQLLFYSVGIGQISSEVPQNLSASRPQDRQFILSSKKLLLSDSGFYLCAWSRAPMNTEAFFGQGTRLTVV.

V is TRBV29-1 and J is TRBJ2-7, with TRBD2 identical over 11 bases. Per the germline V gene, CDR1 is SQVTM and CDR2 is ANQGSEA. The CDR3 totals 15 residues. The trim removed 7 bases at V and 3 bases at J, leaving 11 bases unmatched. CDR3 sequence: CSADDGTSGNYEQYF. CDR3 in DNA: TGCAGCGCAGACGACGGGACTAGCGGAAACTACGAGCAGTACTTC.

This clone was seen just once. This chain uses TRBV6-6 with TRBJ1-5; D possibly corresponds to TRBD1 (5 bases). In germline, CDR1 is MNHNY, CDR2 SVGAGI (reference sequence). Trimming left V 7 bases short and J 2 bases short, with 15 bases between. CDR3 length: 15 residues. The CDR3 protein is CASNDGGSGNQPQHF. The CDR3 nucleotides are TGTGCCAGCAACGACGGGGGGTCTGGCAATCAGCCCCAGCATTTT.

The chain recombines TRBV9 with TRBJ2-2; 8 nucleotides match TRBD1. The CDR3 sequence is 15 residues long. Germline trimming cut 4 bases from V and 4 bases from J; bases unmatched to any gene: 6. Germline V gives CDR1 SGDLS, CDR2 YYNGEE. As DNA, the CDR3 is TGTGCCAGCAGCCAAGGACAGGGCAGCACCGGGGAGCTGTTTTTT. This gives the protein CASSQGQGSTGELFF.

The chain has TRBV7-9 and TRBJ2-7; D unclear. Germline V gene sequence: CDR1 SEHNR, CDR2 FQNEAQ (reference sequence). The CDR3 totals 16 residues. Deletions cut 5 bases from V and 5 bases from J, with 22 bases between. CDR3: CASSPDKGRILHEQYF. The CDR3 bases are TGTGCCAGCAGCCCTGACAAAGGTCGGATATTGCACGAGCAGTACTTC.

This clone was picked up a small number of times. The chain has TRBV6-2 or TRBV6-3 and TRBJ1-3, with 7 bases lining up with TRBD1. Germline values: CDR1 MNHEY, CDR2 SVGEGT. The V segment lost 5 bases and the J segment 0 bases; nucleotides outside the gene matches: 4. There are 15 residues in the CDR3. The chain's CDR3 is CASSRTGDSGNTIYF. DNA for the CDR3: TGTGCCAGCAGTCGGACAGGAGACTCTGGAAACACCATATATTTT.

The rearrangement uses TRBV4-1 and TRBJ2-1; TRBD2 matches 10 bases. CDR1 and CDR2 (germline): MGHRA, YSYEKL. The CDR3 is made up of 17 amino acids. V dropped 4 bases and J dropped 8; count of bases not matched to a gene: 14. The CDR3 DNA reads TGCGCCAGCAGCCCTTTACTAGCGGGGAGGGATCGGTATGAGCAGTTCTTC. Translation: CASSPLLAGRDRYEQFF.

This clone has only one observation. The V call is TRBV29-1, the J call TRBJ2-7; maybe TRBD2 (6 bases). There are 12 residues in the CDR3. Germline CDR1 reads SQVTM; CDR2 reads ANQGSEA. Trimming left V 7 bases short and J 1 base short, with 11 bases between. The CDR3 nucleotides read TGCAGCGCGGGAGATCAGTCCTACGAGCAGTACTTC. Protein sequence: CSAGDQSYEQYF.

The chain joins TRBV7-8 to TRBJ1-6, with 11 bases lining up with TRBD1. The J segment lost 6 bases and the V segment lost 5 bases, leaving 3 bases of the junction unmatched. CDR3 length: 15 residues. Germline-derived CDR1 and CDR2 are SGHVS and FQNEAQ. CDR3 coding DNA: TGTGCCAGCAGCGCCGGACAGGGGGCTAATTCACCCCTCCACTTT. Translation: CASSAGQGANSPLHF.

The rearrangement joins TRBV11-2 to TRBJ2-3; 9 nucleotides match TRBD1. The V gene's germline CDR1 is SGHAT and CDR2 FQNNGV. Germline trimming cut 5 bases from V and 0 bases from J; bases unmatched to any gene: 6. This CDR3 comprises 16 residues. CDR3 nucleotides: TGTGCCAGCAGCCAGGACAGGGGAATCAGCACAGATACGCAGTATTTT. This encodes CASSQDRGISTDTQYF.